A selection of T cell receptor beta chains follows, all from one sample in a study of response to subunit inactivated influenza vaccine. TCRdb analysed the RT-PCR reads with MiXCR anew, one entry per CDR3 protein. The sample lists roughly 170,000 distinct CDR3 sequences, around 9% occurring once. The specimen was non-naive T cells sorted from PBMCs, collected on the day of vaccination. Receptor source: a man aged 50 or older who received an inactivated influenza vaccine. The CDR3 runs from the conserved cysteine through the conserved F or W. A D gene is named only where the DNA matches it firmly. Where a row states a size, it is once, few, many or the class of an expanded clone; other rows omit it.

d_call cdr3_length j_call clone_size v_call cdr3_aa cdr3_nt
TRBD1 15 TRBJ2-1 few TRBV28 CASSSRDRGGYEQFF TGTGCCAGCAGTTCTCGGGACAGGGGAGGTTATGAGCAGTTCTTC
TRBD2 16 TRBJ2-7 many TRBV12-3/TRBV12-4 CASSSRLAGAVYEQYF TGTGCCAGCAGTTCTAGACTAGCGGGGGCCGTCTACGAGCAGTACTTC
. 14 TRBJ2-3 many TRBV7-9 CASSHRTDTDTQYF TGTGCCAGCAGCCATAGGACAGACACAGATACGCAGTATTTT
. 17 TRBJ2-1 few TRBV3-1 CASSQGRGVAIGNEQFF TGTGCCAGCAGCCAAGGTAGGGGAGTCGCGATCGGGAATGAGCAGTTCTTC
. 11 TRBJ2-3 . TRBV7-9 CAGSLIDTQYF TGTGCCGGCAGCTTAATTGATACGCAGTATTTT
. 14 TRBJ1-1 . TRBV5-1 CASRPARGDTEAFF TGCGCCAGCAGACCGGCAAGGGGGGACACTGAAGCTTTCTTT
. 17 TRBJ2-6 many TRBV7-3 CASSPPDSLSGANVLTF TGTGCCAGCAGCCCCCCGGACAGCCTTTCTGGGGCCAACGTCCTGACTTTC
. 14 TRBJ2-7 few TRBV20-1 CSARDQGISYEQYF TGCAGTGCTAGAGATCAGGGGATCTCCTACGAGCAGTACTTC
. 16 TRBJ2-2 few TRBV28 CASKPPGTANTGELFF TGTGCCAGCAAACCTCCCGGGACTGCGAACACCGGGGAGCTGTTTTTT
TRBD1 14 TRBJ2-7 medium-sized TRBV27 CASGQRDRAYEQYF TGTGCCAGCGGCCAACGGGACAGAGCCTACGAGCAGTACTTC
. 15 TRBJ2-3 many TRBV5-1 CASSLGQASTDTQYF TGCGCCAGCAGCTTGGGGCAGGCGAGCACAGATACGCAGTATTTT
. 15 TRBJ1-4 few TRBV21-1 CASSNDRGRYEKLFF TGTGCCAGCAGCAACGACAGGGGAAGATATGAAAAACTGTTTTTT
. 12 TRBJ2-5 . TRBV29-1 CSVGQSQETQSF TGCAGCGTTGGACAGAGTCAAGAGACCCAGTCCTTC
. 14 TRBJ1-2 few TRBV4-3 CASSQDLGAGGYTF TGCGCCAGCAGCCAAGATCTGGGGGCGGGTGGCTACACCTTC
. 15 TRBJ1-4 few TRBV7-2 CASSLVLGGTEKLFF TGTGCCAGCAGCTTAGTATTGGGAGGGACTGAAAAACTGTTTTTT
TRBD2 15 TRBJ2-3 . TRBV6-5 CASSYSVGGADTQYF TGTGCCAGCAGTTACTCAGTGGGGGGGGCAGATACGCAGTATTTT
TRBD1 15 TRBJ2-7 many TRBV6-2/TRBV6-3 CASRFGQGLSYEQYF TGTGCCAGCAGATTCGGACAGGGACTCTCCTACGAGCAGTACTTC
TRBD1 14 TRBJ1-2 many TRBV4-1 CASSPEQGYYGYTF TGCGCCAGCAGCCCCGAACAGGGGTACTATGGCTACACCTTC
. 17 TRBJ2-1 many TRBV7-3 CASSLSAGASRYNEQFF TGTGCCAGCAGCTTGTCGGCCGGGGCTAGCAGGTACAATGAGCAGTTCTTC
. 12 TRBJ1-1 . TRBV3-1 CASSQDRRGAFF TGTGCCAGCAGCCAAGATCGACGCGGAGCTTTCTTT
. 14 TRBJ2-1 . TRBV5-1 CASRPGQPLTEQFF TGCGCCAGCAGGCCAGGACAGCCCCTAACGGAGCAGTTCTTC
. 15 TRBJ1-2 many TRBV7-9 CASSPSTVPYYGYTF TGTGCCAGCAGCCCAAGCACAGTTCCCTACTATGGCTACACCTTC
TRBD1 16 TRBJ2-2 . TRBV7-2 CASSPELRTGIRELFF TGTGCCAGCAGCCCAGAGTTGAGGACAGGGATCCGGGAGCTGTTTTTT
. 13 TRBJ1-1 few TRBV29-1 CSVRAPQDTEAFF TGCAGCGTCAGGGCCCCGCAGGACACTGAAGCTTTCTTT
. 13 TRBJ1-5 . TRBV24-1 CATSSSGGQPQHF TGTGCCACTTCTAGTAGCGGGGGGCAGCCCCAGCATTTT
TRBD1 19 TRBJ2-6 . TRBV4-2 CASSQRGRDRSSGANVLTF TGTGCCAGCAGCCAAAGAGGAAGGGACAGGAGCTCTGGGGCCAACGTCCTGACTTTC
TRBD1 16 TRBJ2-1 many TRBV11-2 CASSLVGTGSYNEQFF TGTGCCAGCAGCTTAGTCGGGACAGGCTCCTACAATGAGCAGTTCTTC
TRBD2 17 TRBJ2-2 few TRBV6-5 CASSYSGLAGGTGELFF TGTGCCAGCAGTTACTCGGGGCTAGCGGGAGGAACCGGGGAGCTGTTTTTT
. 15 TRBJ2-7 few TRBV13 CASRQEGGGSYEQYF TGTGCCAGCAGACAAGAGGGGGGGGGATCCTACGAGCAGTACTTC
. 16 TRBJ2-1 . TRBV10-2 CASSGGGAGSFYEQFF TGCGCCAGCAGTGGTGGGGGGGCAGGTTCATTTTATGAGCAGTTCTTC
TRBD2 17 TRBJ2-1 few TRBV19 CASSVLAGGPKYNEQFF TGTGCCAGTAGTGTACTAGCGGGAGGTCCTAAGTACAATGAGCAGTTCTTC
. 14 TRBJ1-4 many TRBV12-3/TRBV12-4 CASSGSGLNEKLFF TGTGCCAGCAGTGGCTCAGGTCTTAATGAAAAACTGTTTTTT
. 15 TRBJ2-7 . TRBV20-1 CSARVVGTRLYEQYF TGCAGTGCTAGAGTGGTGGGAACCCGTCTCTACGAGCAGTACTTC
. 15 TRBJ2-3 many TRBV5-1 CASSPGPSITDTQYF TGCGCCAGCAGCCCGGGGCCTAGCATCACAGATACGCAGTATTTT
. 10 TRBJ1-2 many TRBV29-1 CSVNFYGYTF TGCAGCGTCAACTTCTATGGCTACACCTTC
TRBD2 17 TRBJ2-1 few TRBV28 CASSFTSGRASYNEQFF TGTGCCAGCAGTTTTACTAGCGGGAGGGCCTCCTACAATGAGCAGTTCTTC
TRBD1 20 TRBJ2-5 few TRBV6-2/TRBV6-3 CASSYSSRGGGSKIQETQYF TGTGCCAGCAGTTACTCGAGTAGAGGGGGCGGGTCCAAGATCCAAGAGACCCAGTACTTC
. 13 TRBJ2-3 few TRBV7-3 CASSGIVADTQYF TGTGCCAGCAGCGGTATAGTCGCAGATACGCAGTATTTT
. 12 TRBJ2-7 . TRBV18 CASSQETYEQYF TGTGCCAGCTCACAGGAAACGTACGAGCAGTACTTC
. 13 TRBJ2-3 many TRBV29-1 CSVELGNTDTQYF TGCAGCGTTGAATTGGGGAACACAGATACGCAGTATTTT
. 15 TRBJ1-1 few TRBV4-2 CASSLQQGLDTEAFF TGTGCCAGCAGCCTTCAACAGGGTTTAGACACTGAAGCTTTCTTT
. 13 TRBJ2-3 many TRBV24-1 CATSDLRSDTQYF TGTGCCACCAGTGATTTGAGGTCAGATACGCAGTATTTT
. 16 TRBJ2-1 many TRBV5-1 CASSSDISRGGNEQFF TGCGCCAGCAGCTCAGATATTTCGAGGGGGGGCAATGAGCAGTTCTTC
. 15 TRBJ2-1 few TRBV12-3/TRBV12-4 CASSFWTSSYNEQFF TGTGCCAGCAGTTTTTGGACAAGCTCCTACAATGAGCAGTTCTTC